Presented here are 17 T cell receptor beta chains from one specimen sequenced in a study of shared clonotypes between healthy human individuals. The table came from immunoSEQ multiplex PCR; TCRdb's copy has only in-frame clones and leaves some out. The sample shows approximately 1,000,000 clones, 78% of them seen only once. Sequencing input: memory CD4+ T cells from PBMCs. Subset reported: CD45RA-negative fraction. These receptors were obtained from a man aged 18 to 29 in good health. Some clones in this sample may be carry-over from other donors' samples.

This clone has more than one count but fewer than ten. The chain carries TRBV9 and TRBJ2-2; D not resolved. CDR3 length equals 15 residues. V was cut by 1 base and J by 6 bases, with 13 bases left in between. Looked up from germline, CDR1 is SGDLS and CDR2 is YYNGEE. This CDR3 reads CASSVRRQDPGELFF. DNA of the CDR3: TGTGCCAGCAGCGTACGTCGGCAGGACCCCGGGGAGCTGTTTTTT.

Remarks on this clone: Within the sample, other DNA sequences also encode this same CDR3. The chain has TRBV5-1 and TRBJ1-5, with D unresolved. CDR1 is SGHRS, CDR2 YFSETQ, per germline. Trimming took 2 bases from V and 3 from J, leaving 6 bases between them. The CDR3 is made up of 13 amino acids. In DNA form, the CDR3 reads TGCGCCAGCAGCTTAGGGCCCAATCAGCCCCAGCATTTT. It encodes CASSLGPNQPQHF.

This sequence joins TRBV10-2 and TRBJ2-2, with a weak D call TRBD2 (5 bases). V was trimmed by 10 bases and J by 3 bases, leaving 18 bases between them. This CDR3 spans 15 amino acids. CDR1 is WSHSY, CDR2 SAAADI, per germline. CDR3 in amino acids: CATQTGSGDTGELFF. The CDR3 coding sequence is TGCGCCACCCAGACGGGAAGCGGTGACACCGGGGAGCTGTTTTTT.

The rearrangement uses TRBV11-2 and TRBJ1-1; TRBD1 aligns across 10 bases. The CDR3 runs 15 residues. J was trimmed by 4 bases and V by 3 bases; bases with no gene match: 5. Germline values: CDR1 SGHAT, CDR2 FQNNGV. CDR3 nucleotide sequence: TGTGCCAGCAGCTTCGTGACAGGGGGCGGCACTGAAGCTTTCTTT. Translation gives CASSFVTGGGTEAFF.

The V call is TRBV5-4, the J call TRBJ1-2, with unresolved D. The CDR3 has 14 amino acids. Trimming took 3 bases from V and 2 from J, leaving 11 bases between them. Per germline, CDR1 SGHNT and CDR2 YYREEE (reference sequence). In nucleotides, the CDR3 is TGTGCCAGCAGCTCGTGGACGGAGAACTATGGCTACACCTTC. This encodes CASSSWTENYGYTF.

This clone was counted between two and nine times. The V gene is TRBV20-1, the J gene TRBJ2-3, with 8 bases that match TRBD1. Trimming at V came to 8 bases and at J to 8 bases, leaving 3 bases not matched to a gene. The CDR3 spans 10 residues. Looked up from germline, CDR1 is DFQATT and CDR2 is SNEGSKA (reference sequence). In nucleotides, the CDR3 is TGCAGTAACAGGGGGGTTACGCAGTATTTT. Encoded protein: CSNRGVTQYF.

The chain is built from TRBV10-3 and TRBJ1-2, with a tentative D call TRBD1 (6 bases). Trimming shortened V by 3 bases and J by 4 bases, and 9 bases separated the two germline ends. Germline CDR1 and CDR2: ENHRY and SYGVKD. The CDR3 extends over 13 amino acids. CDR3 sequence: CAISDSDSYGYTF. CDR3 DNA: TGTGCCATCAGTGACTCGGACAGCTATGGCTACACCTTC.

V and J are TRBV10-3 and TRBJ2-7; 11 bases line up with TRBD1. CDR3 length: 13 amino acids. Losses at the gene ends were 9 bases for V and 2 bases for J; bases not matched to a gene: 3. Germline assignment: CDR1 ENHRY and CDR2 SYGVKD. CDR3 bases: TGTGCCATTGGGGGACAGGGGGCCTACGAGCAGTACTTC. Translation gives CAIGGQGAYEQYF.

V usage is TRBV6-5 and J usage is TRBJ2-1; 9 positions match TRBD1. CDR3 length: 15 residues. V lost 6 bases, J lost 2 bases, and 5 bases stayed unmatched. Germline V gives CDR1 MNHEY, CDR2 SVGAGI. CDR3 DNA sequence: TGTGCCAGCAGACCAGGGACAGGGACCTACAATGAGCAGTTCTTC. It is translated as CASRPGTGTYNEQFF.

This clone was observed a single time. The chain has TRBV2 and TRBJ2-1; TRBD2 aligns across 8 bases. This CDR3 comprises 16 residues. Germline V gene data show CDR1 as SNHLY and CDR2 as FYNNEI. Trimming cost V 4 bases and J 7 bases; bases outside gene matches: 12. In nucleotides, the CDR3 is TGTGCCAGCAGTGGCCTAGCGGGCGACCCGGGGAATGAGCAGTTCTTC. This codes for CASSGLAGDPGNEQFF. Combining the CDR3 with reference TRBV2 and TRBJ2-1 gives the whole variable domain EPEVTQTPSHQVTQMGQEVILRCVPISNHLYFYWYRQILGQKVEFLVSFYNNEISEKSEIFDDQFSVERPDGSNFTLKIRSTKLEDSAMYFCASSGLAGDPGNEQFFGPGTRLTVL.

V is TRBV28 and J is TRBJ1-5; D not certain. CDR1 is MDHEN, CDR2 SYDVKM, per germline. Between the trimmed V and J ends, which lost 5 bases and 2 bases, there was a span of 28 bases. The CDR3 covers 20 residues. In DNA form, the CDR3 reads TGTGCCAGCAGTCCGGGTCTCGGTGGCAGCCATATAGTTCGCAATCAGCCCCAGCATTTT. The encoded protein is CASSPGLGGSHIVRNQPQHF.

For the CDR3, the DNA is TGTGCCAGCAGTTCAGACTTGGACAGGGCCCTCGAGCAGTACTTC. This gives the protein CASSSDLDRALEQYF. The chain employs TRBV28 and TRBJ2-7; 8 bases fit TRBD1. The CDR3 loop spans 15 amino acids. J was trimmed by 6 bases and V by 4 bases; bases with no gene match: 11. Germline V gene data show CDR1 as MDHEN and CDR2 as SYDVKM.

The J gene is TRBJ2-1, the V gene TRBV7-2, with D perhaps matching TRBD1 or TRBD2 (6 bases each). Trimming removed 5 bases from V and 4 bases from J, with 18 bases in between. Germline CDR1 reads SGHTA; CDR2 reads FQGNSA. There are 16 residues in the CDR3. For the CDR3, the DNA is TGTGCCAGCAGCCTAGGGGGGCCAACCCGATACAATGAGCAGTTCTTC. Translating it yields CASSLGGPTRYNEQFF.

J is TRBJ2-1 and V is TRBV27, with 9 positions matching TRBD2. Germline-derived CDR1 and CDR2 are MNHEY and SMNVEV (reference sequence). This CDR3 contains 19 residues. Trimming cost V 3 bases and J 0 bases; bases outside gene matches: 12. The CDR3 region has the DNA TGTGCCAGCAGTTTTAAGGCTAGCGGGGCCTCCAGCTCCTACAATGAGCAGTTCTTC. Its protein product is CASSFKASGASSSYNEQFF.

The sample holds a few counts of this clone. This chain connects TRBV19 to TRBJ1-3, with D unresolved. The CDR3 consists of 14 residues. Per germline, CDR1 LNHDA and CDR2 SQIVND (reference sequence). The V end was cut by 5 bases, the J end by 0 bases, with 8 bases between. This CDR3 is CASSSDYSGNTIYF. CDR3 DNA: TGTGCCAGTAGTTCGGACTACTCTGGAAACACCATATATTTT.

This CDR3 is CASSWALRRDEQYF. Written as DNA, the CDR3 is TGTGCCAGCAGTTGGGCACTCCGGCGGGACGAGCAGTACTTC. The V call is TRBV6-5, the J call TRBJ2-7; tentatively, D is TRBD2 (5 bases). CDR1 is MNHEY and CDR2 is SVGAGI in the germline V gene. The CDR3 length is 14 residues. The V end lost 4 bases, the J end lost 5 bases, and 15 bases lay between the germline ends.

This clone was counted a few times. This chain links TRBV5-1 with TRBJ2-3; D could derive from TRBD1 or TRBD2 (5 bases each). The CDR3 is 16 amino acids. V was pared by 4 bases and J by 3 bases, with 18 bases between. Looked up from germline, CDR1 is SGHRS and CDR2 is YFSETQ. The CDR3 DNA reads TGCGCCAGCAGCCAGGGTACCGGGACGGGGACAGATACGCAGTATTTT. Translated, it gives CASSQGTGTGTDTQYF.